This T cell receptor beta chain was retrieved from a study of cytomegalovirus exposure and HLA in healthy donors. Study observations and caveats: A later analysis found TCR association rates differed by HLA locus, highest for DRB1 and lowest for HLA-C.

PCR was performed using 60 Vbeta and 13 Jbeta primers. Methods used by the authors: A follow-up analysis tallied 86 million or so unique TCR beta chains, some 11 million shared. This table comes from immunoSEQ multiplex PCR, and its TCRdb copy is limited to in-frame clones, with some not included. The V and J calls and clone size come from that table; D and trimming were worked out from the DNA. In the table there are about 93,000 clones, roughly four fifths of which are singletons. V was trimmed by 6 bases and J by 2 bases, leaving 13 bases between them. The CDR3 has 15 residues. Germline CDR1 is MGHDK and CDR2 is SYGVNS. About this clone itself: Its matching antigen is unknown.

The sequenced material came from PBMCs. The rearrangement links TRBV25-1 to TRBJ1-4; no firm D call. The clonotype was recovered from a man aged 45-60 years in good health and CMV-seronegative. The CDR3 DNA reads as TGTGCCAGCAGCCTGGCCGGGGATACTAATGAAAAACTGTTTTTT. Translation gives CASSLAGDTNEKLFF.